Each of the 24 T cell receptor beta chains below was sequenced from the same sample in a study of blood T cell repertoires in COVID-19. Produced via immunoSEQ multiplex PCR; TCRdb's table is partial and in-frame only. The sample has some 200,000 clones, around 83% seen once. The sequencing input was peripheral blood. The receptors originated from a human donor in a cohort sampled during active COVID-19.

The chain links TRBV18 to TRBJ1-1; D remains ambiguous. V lost 4 bases to trimming and J lost 1 base, with 10 bases between them. This CDR3 contains 14 residues. In germline, CDR1 is KGHSH, CDR2 LQKENI. In DNA, the CDR3 is TGTGCCAGCTCACGAAACGAGGGGAACACTGAAGCTTTCTTT. It codes for CASSRNEGNTEAFF.

The chain carries TRBV30 and TRBJ1-2; 7 bases fit TRBD1. Unmatched junction bases numbered 7, after V lost 5 bases and J lost 4 bases. Looked up from germline, CDR1 is GTSNPN and CDR2 is SVGIG (reference sequence). This CDR3 is built from 13 residues. The DNA of the CDR3 is TGTGCCTGGGGCAGGGGGTTCGGCTATGGCTACACCTTC. Its translation: CAWGRGFGYGYTF.

The V gene is TRBV28, the J gene TRBJ2-1; 16 bases line up with TRBD2. CDR3 length: 16 amino acids. After removal of 6 bases from V and 9 bases from J, the junction contained 8 bases not matched to a gene. CDR1 and CDR2 (germline): MDHEN, SYDVKM. CDR3 protein: CASSLGLAGGESEQFF. Here the CDR3 DNA reads TGTGCCAGCAGCTTGGGACTAGCGGGAGGGGAGAGTGAGCAGTTCTTC.

In the case of this clone: Compared with germline, one end of the junction differs, possibly owing to a read error. The rearrangement joins TRBV5-4 to TRBJ1-1; D is undetermined. The CDR3 runs to 13 residues. From germline, CDR1 is SGHNT and CDR2 YYREEE (reference sequence). CDR3 in amino acids: CASSLKGGFRRSF. CDR3 in DNA: TGTGCCAGCAGCTTGAAAGGCGGCTTCCGGCGGTCCTTT.

This chain uses TRBV19 with TRBJ2-3; D unresolved. The CDR3 loop spans 15 amino acids. V lost 4 bases, J lost 0 bases, and 11 bases lay in between. Per germline, CDR1 LNHDA and CDR2 SQIVND (reference sequence). Written as DNA, the CDR3 is TGTGCCAGTAGTAGTACAGCTACTAGCACAGATACGCAGTATTTT. It translates to CASSSTATSTDTQYF.

The rearrangement joins TRBV6-1 to TRBJ2-7; D possibly corresponds to TRBD2 (5 bases). Trimming left V 2 bases short and J 2 bases short, with 10 bases between. Per the germline V gene, CDR1 is MNHNS and CDR2 is SASEGT. The CDR3 spans 14 residues. Written as DNA, the CDR3 is TGTGCCAGCAGTGAAAGGACTGGCCCCTACGAGCAGTACTTC. Protein sequence: CASSERTGPYEQYF.

This chain joins TRBV6-2 or TRBV6-3 and TRBJ1-1; maybe TRBD1 (6 bases). Trimming cost V 5 bases and J 10 bases, with 17 bases left between them. Germline lookup yields CDR1 MNHEY and CDR2 SVGEGT. The CDR3 is made up of 13 amino acids. This CDR3 is CASSLTGQQLAFF. In DNA, the CDR3 is TGTGCCAGCAGTCTGACAGGTCAACAACTAGCTTTCTTT.

The rearrangement joins TRBV19 to TRBJ2-3; perhaps D is TRBD1 or TRBD2 (5 bases each). V was pared by 5 bases and J by 3 bases, with 15 bases between. Germline loops: CDR1 LNHDA, CDR2 SQIVND (reference sequence). The CDR3 is 15 residues long. The CDR3 nucleotides read TGTGCCAGTAGTTTAGGGGCGGGCGGGACAGATACGCAGTATTTT. This translates into CASSLGAGGTDTQYF.

The genes are TRBV2 and TRBJ2-1; 9 positions agree with TRBD2. Trimming removed 3 bases from V and 5 bases from J; junction bases left unmatched: 2. The germline CDR1 and CDR2 sequences are SNHLY and FYNNEI. The CDR3 has 14 residues. CDR3: CASSELAGDNEQFF. CDR3 in DNA: TGTGCCAGCAGTGAGTTAGCGGGAGACAATGAGCAGTTCTTC.

DNA of the CDR3: TGTGCCAGTAGCTTACAACCAAAGGGGGCGGGGAACACTGAAGCTTTCTTT. As protein: CASSLQPKGAGNTEAFF. This rearrangement joins TRBV19 to TRBJ1-1; 7 bases line up with TRBD1. Germline assignment: CDR1 LNHDA and CDR2 SQIVND (reference sequence). After removal of 6 bases from V and 1 base from J, the junction contained 14 bases not matched to a gene. The CDR3 extends over 17 amino acids.

The chain employs TRBV19 and TRBJ2-7; 9 positions match TRBD2. The CDR3 runs to 15 residues. Looked up from germline, CDR1 is LNHDA and CDR2 is SQIVND (reference sequence). Trimming cost V 3 bases and J 4 bases; bases outside gene matches: 7. The CDR3, as DNA: TGTGCCAGTAGTATTTTGGCTAGCGGGATTTACGAGCAGTACTTC. This encodes CASSILASGIYEQYF.

In this sample, this clone turned up a few times. V usage is TRBV3-1 (or the pseudogene TRBV3-2) and J usage is TRBJ1-3; the D is unclear. This CDR3 is 13 amino acids long. Germline values: CDR1 LGHDT, CDR2 YNNKEL (reference sequence). Trimming cost V 0 bases and J 4 bases, with 4 bases left between them. The CDR3 sequence is CASSQDQGNTIYF. The CDR3 nucleotides are TGTGCCAGCAGCCAAGATCAGGGAAACACCATATATTTT.

The chain is built from TRBV2 and TRBJ1-6, with D maybe TRBD1 (5 bases). Germline V lookup: CDR1 SNHLY, CDR2 FYNNEI. Trimming left V 7 bases short and J 4 bases short, with 11 bases between. The CDR3 has 14 residues. CDR3 DNA sequence: TGTGCCAGCATTCTCAGGGATTATAATTCACCCCTCCACTTT. Translating it yields CASILRDYNSPLHF. Using reference TRBV2 and TRBJ1-6 for the parts outside the CDR3, the full variable domain is EPEVTQTPSHQVTQMGQEVILRCVPISNHLYFYWYRQILGQKVEFLVSFYNNEISEKSEIFDDQFSVERPDGSNFTLKIRSTKLEDSAMYFCASILRDYNSPLHFGNGTRLTVT.

This chain joins TRBV30 and TRBJ1-6; 7 bases map to TRBD1. V gave up 5 bases and J gave up 7 bases; unmatched junction bases: 5. Germline V gene sequence: CDR1 GTSNPN, CDR2 SVGIG (reference sequence). This CDR3 contains 13 residues. The CDR3 region has the DNA TGTGCCTGGGTGCCGACAGGGAATTCACCCCTCCACTTT. It encodes CAWVPTGNSPLHF.

V is TRBV10-2 and J is TRBJ2-2; D is unresolved. Per the germline V gene, CDR1 is WSHSY and CDR2 is SAAADI. V lost 2 bases, J lost 5 bases, and 9 bases lay in between. The CDR3 has 14 amino acids. CDR3 coding DNA: TGCGCCAGCAGTGAGCTTCGAGAAACCGGGGAGCTGTTTTTT. Its translation: CASSELRETGELFF.

This chain uses TRBV3-1 (or the pseudogene TRBV3-2) with TRBJ2-3; 8 nucleotides align to TRBD2. The CDR3 loop spans 15 amino acids. V gave up 7 bases and J gave up 0 bases; unmatched junction bases: 6. CDR1 LGHDT and CDR2 YNNKEL come from the germline V gene (reference sequence). CDR3 sequence (DNA): TGTGCCAGCATTAGCGGGAAGACTAGCACAGATACGCAGTATTTT. Its translation: CASISGKTSTDTQYF.

The chain joins TRBV2 to TRBJ1-4; TRBD1 aligns across 7 bases. Trimming took 6 bases from V and 8 from J; bases not matched to a gene: 9. The CDR3 is 14 residues long. Germline V lookup: CDR1 SNHLY, CDR2 FYNNEI. In DNA, the CDR3 is TGTGCCAGCAGGATAACAGGGGCAGGGGAAAAACTGTTTTTT. Protein sequence: CASRITGAGEKLFF.

This chain links TRBV11-1 with TRBJ2-7, with D possibly TRBD2 on 5 matching bases. Per the germline V gene, CDR1 is SGHAT and CDR2 is FQDESV (reference sequence). V was pared by 2 bases and J by 3 bases, with 11 bases between. The CDR3 length is 14 residues. CDR3 residues: CASSLTRDLYEQYF. The CDR3 bases are TGTGCCAGCAGCTTAACGAGGGATCTCTACGAGCAGTACTTC.

V and J are TRBV6-5 and TRBJ2-4; D unclear. V was clipped by 8 bases and J by 0 bases, with 5 bases between them. The germline V gene encodes CDR1 MNHEY and CDR2 SVGAGI. This CDR3 comprises 12 residues. In DNA form, the CDR3 reads TGTGCCAGCTCTCTAGCCAAAAACATTCAGTACTTC. Translation: CASSLAKNIQYF.

V and J are TRBV7-9 and TRBJ2-3; tentatively, D is TRBD2 (6 bases). Trimming pared 5 bases from V and 4 bases from J, leaving 16 bases between. Per the germline V gene, CDR1 is SEHNR and CDR2 is FQNEAQ (reference sequence). The length of the CDR3 is 15 residues. CDR3 region: CASSHTRTSPDTQYF. The DNA of the CDR3 is TGTGCCAGCAGCCACACCCGAACTAGCCCAGATACGCAGTATTTT.

The V and J genes are TRBV5-1 and TRBJ1-1; D may be TRBD1 (6 bases). Trimming left V 3 bases short and J 1 base short, with 10 bases between. Looked up from germline, CDR1 is SGHRS and CDR2 is YFSETQ. The CDR3 length is 14 residues. The chain's CDR3 is CASSYPDRNTEAFF. In DNA form, the CDR3 reads TGCGCCAGCAGCTACCCGGACAGGAACACTGAAGCTTTCTTT.

This chain links TRBV3-1 (or the pseudogene TRBV3-2) with TRBJ1-1, with 9 bases matching TRBD1. CDR1 is LGHDT and CDR2 is YNNKEL in the germline V gene (reference sequence). The V and J ends lost 6 bases and 5 bases, in that order; junction bases with no gene match: 4. The CDR3 covers 13 residues. CDR3: CASRQGAGTEAFF. The DNA of the CDR3 is TGTGCCAGCAGACAGGGGGCTGGAACTGAAGCTTTCTTT.

A few counts support this clone. The chain joins TRBV2 to TRBJ2-5; no clear D. The CDR3 loop spans 15 amino acids. Looked up from germline, CDR1 is SNHLY and CDR2 is FYNNEI. V lost 8 bases and J 7 bases, leaving 23 bases between the germline ends. The CDR3, as DNA: TGTGCCAGCTCCACCGATCGGCCTTTCTCGGGGACCCAGTACTTC. Protein sequence: CASSTDRPFSGTQYF.

V usage is TRBV24-1 and J usage is TRBJ2-3; the D is unclear. Germline CDR1 reads KGHDR; CDR2 reads SFDVKD. Between the trimmed V and J ends, which lost 4 bases and 8 bases, there was a span of 12 bases. This CDR3 has 13 amino acids. DNA of the CDR3: TGTGCCACCAGTGACTTTAGTAGTGCTACGCAGTATTTT. Translating it yields CATSDFSSATQYF.